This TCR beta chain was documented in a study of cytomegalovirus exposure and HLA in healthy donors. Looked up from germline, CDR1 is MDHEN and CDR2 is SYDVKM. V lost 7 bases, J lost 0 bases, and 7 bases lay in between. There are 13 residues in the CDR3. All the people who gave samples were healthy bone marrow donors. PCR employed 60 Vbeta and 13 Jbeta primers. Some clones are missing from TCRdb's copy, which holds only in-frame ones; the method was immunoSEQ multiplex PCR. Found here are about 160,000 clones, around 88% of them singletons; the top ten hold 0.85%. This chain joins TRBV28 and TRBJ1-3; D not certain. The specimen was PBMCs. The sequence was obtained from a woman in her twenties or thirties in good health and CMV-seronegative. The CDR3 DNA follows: TGTGCCAGCATTACGAGCTCTGGAAACACCATATATTTT. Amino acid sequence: CASITSSGNTIYF.